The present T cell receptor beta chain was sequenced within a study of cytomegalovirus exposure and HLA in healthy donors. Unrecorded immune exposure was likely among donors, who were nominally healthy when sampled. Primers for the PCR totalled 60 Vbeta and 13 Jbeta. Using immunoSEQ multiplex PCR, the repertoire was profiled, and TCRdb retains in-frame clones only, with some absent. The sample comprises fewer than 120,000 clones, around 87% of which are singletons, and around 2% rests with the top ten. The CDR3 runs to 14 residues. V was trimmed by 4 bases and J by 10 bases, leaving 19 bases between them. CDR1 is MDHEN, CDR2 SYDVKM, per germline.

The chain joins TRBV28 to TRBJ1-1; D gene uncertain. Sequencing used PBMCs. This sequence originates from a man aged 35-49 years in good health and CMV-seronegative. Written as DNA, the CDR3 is TGTGCCAGCAGTTCGGCGGATCGAGGCCGGGGAGCTTTCTTT. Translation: CASSSADRGRGAFF.